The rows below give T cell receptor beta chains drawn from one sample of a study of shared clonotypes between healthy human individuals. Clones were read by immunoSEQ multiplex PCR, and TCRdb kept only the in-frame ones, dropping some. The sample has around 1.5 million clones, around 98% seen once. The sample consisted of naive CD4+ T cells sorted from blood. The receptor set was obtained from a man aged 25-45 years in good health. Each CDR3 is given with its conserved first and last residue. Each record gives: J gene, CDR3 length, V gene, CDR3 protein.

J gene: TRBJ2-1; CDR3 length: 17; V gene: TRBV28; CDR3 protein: CASSFIAVGGTYNEQFF
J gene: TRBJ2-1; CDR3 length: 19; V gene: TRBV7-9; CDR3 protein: CASSLSPGLAGGGFNEQFF
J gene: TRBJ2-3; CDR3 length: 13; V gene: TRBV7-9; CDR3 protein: CSQVGGAKDTQYF
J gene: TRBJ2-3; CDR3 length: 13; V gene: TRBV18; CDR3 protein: CASSPDRTDTQYF
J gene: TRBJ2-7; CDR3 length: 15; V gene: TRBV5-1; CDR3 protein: CASSLTGLADYDQYF
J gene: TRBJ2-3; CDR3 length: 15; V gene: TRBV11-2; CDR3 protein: CASSLGGLNTDTQYF
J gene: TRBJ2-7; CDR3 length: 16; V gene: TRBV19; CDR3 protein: CASSGGASGGYYEQYF
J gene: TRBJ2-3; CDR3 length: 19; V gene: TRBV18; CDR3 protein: CASSPLTSGRAWDPDTQYF
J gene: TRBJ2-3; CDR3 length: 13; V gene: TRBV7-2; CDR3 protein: CASSHPGANTQYF
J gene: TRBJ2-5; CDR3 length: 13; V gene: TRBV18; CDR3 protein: CASSLRQQETQYF
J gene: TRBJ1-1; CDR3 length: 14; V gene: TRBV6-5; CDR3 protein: CASSYGGQNTEAFF
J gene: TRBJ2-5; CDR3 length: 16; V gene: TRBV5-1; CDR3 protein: CASSPRPGSLQETQYF
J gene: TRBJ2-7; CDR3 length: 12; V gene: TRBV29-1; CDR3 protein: CSVEGGGYEQYF
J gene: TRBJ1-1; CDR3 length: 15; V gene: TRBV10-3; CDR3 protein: CAISEPRGRGTEAFF
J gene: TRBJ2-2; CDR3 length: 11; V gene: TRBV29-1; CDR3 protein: CSVERTGELFF
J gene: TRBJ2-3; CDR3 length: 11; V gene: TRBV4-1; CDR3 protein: CASSHVGTQYF
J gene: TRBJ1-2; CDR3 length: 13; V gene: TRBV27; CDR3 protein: CATRHGPQNGYTF
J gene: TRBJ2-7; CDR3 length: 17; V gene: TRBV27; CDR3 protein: CASSFLGGLAETYEQYF
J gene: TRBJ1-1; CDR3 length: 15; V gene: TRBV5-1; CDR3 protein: CASSLAGRENTEAFF
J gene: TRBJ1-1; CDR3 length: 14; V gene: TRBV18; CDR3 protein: CASSPTNRNTEAFF
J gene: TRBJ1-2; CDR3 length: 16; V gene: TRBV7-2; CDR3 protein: CASSGYRGEPHYGYTF
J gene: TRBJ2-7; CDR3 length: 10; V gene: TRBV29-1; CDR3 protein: CSVMGEEQYF
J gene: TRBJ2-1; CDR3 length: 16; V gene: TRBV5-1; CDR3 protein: CASSFGTSGAVGEQFF
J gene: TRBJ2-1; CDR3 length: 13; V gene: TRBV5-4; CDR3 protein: CASSLEPAGEQFF
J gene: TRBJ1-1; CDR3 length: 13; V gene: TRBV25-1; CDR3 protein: CASTWGGPGEAFF
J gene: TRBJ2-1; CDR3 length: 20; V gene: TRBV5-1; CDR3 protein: CASSSALGTSGRSGYNEQFF
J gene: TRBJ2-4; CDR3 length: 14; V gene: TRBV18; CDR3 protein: CASSPGGKDGIQYF
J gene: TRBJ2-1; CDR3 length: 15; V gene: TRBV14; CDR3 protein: CASSQEGLPYNEQFF
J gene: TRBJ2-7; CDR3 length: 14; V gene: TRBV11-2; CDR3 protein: CASRSSRNAYEQYF
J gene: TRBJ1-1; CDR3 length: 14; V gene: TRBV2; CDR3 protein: CASIRDLGNTEAFF
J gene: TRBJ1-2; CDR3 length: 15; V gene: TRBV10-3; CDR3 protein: CAISSPGEGRHGYTF
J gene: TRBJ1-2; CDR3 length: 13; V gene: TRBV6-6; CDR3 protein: CASSSTGEYGYTF
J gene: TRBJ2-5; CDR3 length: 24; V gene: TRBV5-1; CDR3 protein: CASSPTGVPPRTSGRAGRQETQYF
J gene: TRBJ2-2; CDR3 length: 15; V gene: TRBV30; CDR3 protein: CAWSSTGGYTGELFF
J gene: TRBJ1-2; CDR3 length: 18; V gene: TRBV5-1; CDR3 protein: CASSLWKTGPEGGYGYTF